The 5 T cell receptor beta chains presented below share a single source sample, sequenced in a study of T cell responses to AZD1222 COVID-19 vaccine (dated by TCRdb to 2020 to 2023). This specimen's time point label, per the study, means: baseline before first vaccination. Preparation of the library involved the immunoSEQ multiplex PCR assay. The source is immuneACCESS, and TCRdb retained only in-frame sequences with V and J called. Part of the clones is not carried over; for the studies checked, unresolved V genes explain less than half of this, and the remainder is unexplained. Present in this sample are 100,000 to 150,000 clones, about nine tenths of which were seen just once. The top ten constitute 11% to 15% of the sample. The specimen comprised peripheral blood, sampled on day 0 of AZD1222 vaccination. Receptors originate from an adult in good health.

The chain links TRBV7-2 to TRBJ2-5, with TRBD1 identical over 10 bases. Germline lookup yields CDR1 SGHTA and CDR2 FQGNSA. The J segment lost 5 bases and the V segment lost 1 base, leaving 4 bases of the junction unmatched. CDR3 length: 15 amino acids. Here the CDR3 reads CASSLGTGGVETQYF. CDR3 sequence (DNA): TGTGCCAGCAGCTTAGGGACAGGGGGGGTCGAGACCCAGTACTTC.

This chain links TRBV12-3 or TRBV12-4 with TRBJ1-1; possible D gene TRBD1, 6 bases. CDR3 size: 13 residues. Deletions cut 6 bases from V and 5 bases from J, with 13 bases between. The CDR3 is CASSQTGRTEAFF. For the CDR3, the DNA is TGTGCCAGCAGCCAAACAGGGAGGACTGAAGCTTTCTTT.

J is TRBJ2-7 and V is TRBV28; TRBD2 matches 13 bases. Germline V gene data show CDR1 as MDHEN and CDR2 as SYDVKM. The length of the CDR3 is 16 residues. Losses at the gene ends were 5 bases for V and 3 bases for J; bases not matched to a gene: 7. CDR3 DNA: TGTGCCAGCAGTGCTACTAGCGGGAGGGTCCTCTACGAGCAGTACTTC. This codes for CASSATSGRVLYEQYF.

V usage is TRBV5-4 and J usage is TRBJ2-1; D is possibly TRBD1 or TRBD2 (5 bases each). Germline V gene data show CDR1 as SGHNT and CDR2 as YYREEE (reference sequence). Deletions cut 0 bases from V and 0 bases from J, with 7 bases between. The CDR3 is 15 residues long. The chain's CDR3 is CASSLGGSSYNEQFF. The CDR3 bases are TGTGCCAGCAGCTTGGGGGGGAGCTCCTACAATGAGCAGTTCTTC.

The chain carries TRBV19 and TRBJ2-1, with 11 bases that match TRBD2. The CDR3 totals 17 residues. The germline CDR1 and CDR2 sequences are LNHDA and SQIVND (reference sequence). Trimming cost V 3 bases and J 0 bases; bases outside gene matches: 4. The CDR3 here is CASSMTSGVDSYNEQFF. The CDR3 nucleotides are TGTGCCAGTAGTATGACTAGCGGGGTAGACTCCTACAATGAGCAGTTCTTC. The whole variable domain, remainder taken from reference TRBV19 and TRBJ2-1, is DGGITQSPKYLFRKEGQNVTLSCEQNLNHDAMYWYRQDPGQGLRLIYYSQIVNDFQKGDIAEGYSVSREKKESFPLTVTSAQKNPTAFYLCASSMTSGVDSYNEQFFGPGTRLTVL.